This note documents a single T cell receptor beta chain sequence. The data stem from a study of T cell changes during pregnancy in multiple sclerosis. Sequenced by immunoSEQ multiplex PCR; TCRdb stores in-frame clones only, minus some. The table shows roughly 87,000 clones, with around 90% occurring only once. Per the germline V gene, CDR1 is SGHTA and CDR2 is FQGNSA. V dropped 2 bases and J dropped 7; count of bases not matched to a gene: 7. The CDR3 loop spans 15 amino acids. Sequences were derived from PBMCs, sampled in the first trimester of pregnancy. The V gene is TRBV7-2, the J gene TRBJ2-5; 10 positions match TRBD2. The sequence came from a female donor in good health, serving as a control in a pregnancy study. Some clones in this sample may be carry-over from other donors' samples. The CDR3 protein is CASSLIAGGGLTQYF. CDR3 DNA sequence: TGTGCCAGCAGCTTAATAGCGGGGGGTGGTTTGACCCAGTACTTC.